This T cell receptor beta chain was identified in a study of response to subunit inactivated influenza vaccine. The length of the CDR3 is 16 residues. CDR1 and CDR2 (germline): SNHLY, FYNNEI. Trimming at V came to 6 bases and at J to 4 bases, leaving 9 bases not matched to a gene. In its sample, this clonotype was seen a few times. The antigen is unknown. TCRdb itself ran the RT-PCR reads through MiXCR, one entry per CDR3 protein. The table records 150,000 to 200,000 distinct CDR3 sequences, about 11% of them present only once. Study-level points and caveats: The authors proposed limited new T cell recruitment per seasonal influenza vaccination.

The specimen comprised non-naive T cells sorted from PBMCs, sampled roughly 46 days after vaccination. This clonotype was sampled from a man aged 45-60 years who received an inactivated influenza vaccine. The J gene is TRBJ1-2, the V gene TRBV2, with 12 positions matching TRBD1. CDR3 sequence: CASRPGTGGNLYGYTF. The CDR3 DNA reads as TGTGCCAGCAGGCCCGGGACAGGGGGCAACCTCTATGGCTACACCTTC.